The rows below give T cell receptor beta chains drawn from one sample of a study of cytomegalovirus exposure and HLA in healthy donors. Assay used: immunoSEQ multiplex PCR; TCRdb lists only in-frame clones, some missing. The sample yields approximately 140,000 clones, of which the top ten take up 2.7%. Sequencing was carried out using PBMCs. The receptors derive from a man aged 35-49 years in good health and CMV-seronegative. The CDR3 runs from the conserved cysteine through the conserved F or W. Each record gives: J gene, D gene, V gene, CDR3 DNA, CDR3 protein. The D gene is left open where the match is weak.

>TRBJ2-5|TRBD2|TRBV7-3
TGTGCCAGCAGCGGGACTAGCAGCGGGACCCAGTACTTC
CASSGTSSGTQYF
>TRBJ2-6|.|TRBV5-6
TGTGCCAGCAGCCCGACAGGATCTGGGGCCAACGTCCTGACTTTC
CASSPTGSGANVLTF
>TRBJ2-1|.|TRBV11-3
TGTGCCAGCAGCTTAGGGGTGGGGAGCTCCTACAATGAGCAGTTCTTC
CASSLGVGSSYNEQFF
>TRBJ1-5|.|TRBV19
TGTGCCAGTAGTATAGTCAGGGGCGGCAATCAGCCCCAGCATTTT
CASSIVRGGNQPQHF
>TRBJ2-7|.|TRBV9
TGTGCCAGCAGCGGCGGGACAGTGACCCATGAGCAGTACTTC
CASSGGTVTHEQYF
>TRBJ1-1|TRBD1|TRBV25-1
TGTGCCAGCAGTGGTGGACAGGGGTCCGAAGCTTTCTTT
CASSGGQGSEAFF
>TRBJ1-1|.|TRBV7-8
TGTGCCAGCAGCTTCCGGGGAGCGGACACTGAAGCTTTCTTT
CASSFRGADTEAFF
>TRBJ1-2|.|TRBV11-2
TGTGCCAGCGCCCTGGGCAGGGGCTATGGCTACACCTTC
CASALGRGYGYTF
>TRBJ2-5|.|TRBV6-5
TGTGCCAGCAGGCGCGGAGGGGTAGAGACCCAGTACTTC
CASRRGGVETQYF
>TRBJ1-2|.|TRBV6-1
TGTGCCAGCAGTGATACCGCTTCCAGGGCGTTTAACTATGGCTACACCTTC
CASSDTASRAFNYGYTF
>TRBJ2-7|TRBD2|TRBV6-5
TGTGCCAGCAGTAGGACTAGCGGGAGCTCCTACGAGCAGTACTTC
CASSRTSGSSYEQYF
>TRBJ2-1|.|TRBV15
TGTGCCACCAGCAGAGATGTCCGCGTTAACAATGAGCAGTTCTTC
CATSRDVRVNNEQFF
>TRBJ1-1|.|TRBV6-1
TGTGCCAGCACAACGACAGGAAGACACACTGAAGCTTTCTTT
CASTTTGRHTEAFF